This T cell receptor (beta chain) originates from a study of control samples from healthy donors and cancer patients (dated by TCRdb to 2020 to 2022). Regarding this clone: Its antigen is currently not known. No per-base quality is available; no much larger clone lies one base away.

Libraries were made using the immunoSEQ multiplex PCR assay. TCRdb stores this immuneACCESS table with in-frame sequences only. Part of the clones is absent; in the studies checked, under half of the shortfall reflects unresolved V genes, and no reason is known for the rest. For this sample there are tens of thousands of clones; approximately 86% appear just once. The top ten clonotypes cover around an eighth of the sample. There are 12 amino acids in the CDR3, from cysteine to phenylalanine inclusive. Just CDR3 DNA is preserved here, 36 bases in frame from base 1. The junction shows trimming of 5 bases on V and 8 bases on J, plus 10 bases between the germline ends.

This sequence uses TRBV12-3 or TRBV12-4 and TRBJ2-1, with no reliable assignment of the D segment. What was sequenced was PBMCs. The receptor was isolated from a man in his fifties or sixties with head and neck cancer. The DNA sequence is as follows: TGTGCCAGCAGTCTCTTAAGAGATGAGCAGTTCTTC. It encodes CASSLLRDEQFF.